This section outlines one TCR beta chain sequence together with its context. What it binds is unknown. The V gene's germline CDR1 is LGHNA and CDR2 YNFKEQ. V lost 4 bases, J lost 8 bases, and 17 bases lay in between. The CDR3 contains 14 residues. The record originates from a study of Tregs in tolerant kidney transplant recipients. Study outcomes and limitations: Some patients' samples used different primers over time, so nucleotide sequences weren't comparable. Tolerant patients' donor-specific Tregs expanded beyond overall Tregs, suggesting antigen-driven growth.

Clones were sequenced by immunoSEQ multiplex PCR, and TCRdb holds only the in-frame ones, with some missing. The repertoire includes roughly 64,000 clones, approximately 98% of them detected once, and 0.3% to 0.4% sits in the top ten. Here the sequenced sample was Tregs from blood, taken before the transplant. This sequence was found in a human donor who received a combined kidney and bone marrow transplant. The rearrangement uses TRBV4-2 and TRBJ1-1, with TRBD1 as a possible D gene (5 bases). As DNA, the CDR3 is TGTGCCAGCAGCCCAGGTCATCAGGGCAACGAAGCTTTCTTT. Translation gives CASSPGHQGNEAFF.